What follows is one T cell receptor (beta chain) and its context. The target antigen is unknown. The CDR3 spans 11 residues. J gave up 4 bases and V 5 bases, and 1 base lay outside the gene matches. Looked up from germline, CDR1 is DFQATT and CDR2 is SNEGSKA (reference sequence). Clones were read by immunoSEQ multiplex PCR, and TCRdb kept only the in-frame ones, dropping some. The repertoire holds 49,000 or so clones, with roughly 78% as singletons. As for time point: pretreatment peripheral blood. This sample is part of a study of PD-L1 blockade in urothelial cancer. Study-wide background: The number of prior chemotherapy regimens per patient was 0 to 3. Counts from blood samples showed a median of around 150,000 T cells. Study-level findings and limits: Stronger expansion of tumor-associated clones in blood at 3 weeks distinguished durable-benefit patients. Pretreatment TCR clonality in blood, when below the median, was predictive of better survival.

V and J are TRBV20-1 and TRBJ1-1; 7 nucleotides agree with TRBD1. The input for sequencing was PBMCs, taken around atezolizumab (anti-PD-L1) treatment. This receptor was obtained from a man between 65 and 80 years old with urothelial cancer. CDR3 bases: TGCAGTGCTGCAGGGGGCACTGAAGCTTTCTTT. This codes for CSAAGGTEAFF.